A selection of T cell receptor beta chains follows, all from one sample in a study of blood T cell repertoires in COVID-19. Sequencing was performed with immunoSEQ multiplex PCR; in TCRdb, only in-frame clones are kept and a portion is missing. The sample includes about 250,000 clones, about 82% seen only once; the top ten take approximately 5.5%. The source material was peripheral blood. The receptors originated from a woman aged 80 or older with COVID-19, enrolled during active disease. CDR3s include the opening cysteine and the closing phenylalanine or tryptophan. The D gene is left open where the match is weak. Size is omitted from some rows. Given values are once, few, many or a class for expanded clones.

TRBJ2-2	.	TRBV5-4	.	CASSLNGAYTGELFF	TGTGCCAGCAGCCTGAATGGGGCCTACACCGGGGAGCTGTTTTTT
TRBJ1-1	TRBD1	TRBV3-1/TRBV3-2	.	CASRQGTDPEAFF	TGTGCCAGCAGACAGGGGACAGACCCAGAAGCTTTCTTT
TRBJ1-5	.	TRBV2	.	CASSESSYSNQPQHF	TGTGCCAGCAGTGAGTCCAGTTATAGCAATCAGCCCCAGCATTTT
TRBJ2-1	.	TRBV29-1	.	CSVEAGGTGNEQFF	TGCAGCGTTGAAGCTGGGGGGACCGGGAATGAGCAGTTCTTC
TRBJ2-3	.	TRBV2	once	CASSEAGGPSTDTQYF	TGTGCCAGCAGTGAAGCGGGGGGGCCCAGCACAGATACGCAGTATTTT
TRBJ1-2	.	TRBV2	.	CASNRDANYGYTF	TGTGCCAGCAACCGCGATGCTAACTATGGCTACACCTTC
TRBJ1-4	.	TRBV20-1	.	CSASVDGGNEKLFF	TGCAGTGCTAGTGTGGACGGGGGTAATGAAAAACTGTTTTTT
TRBJ1-6	.	TRBV4-2	.	CASGGRNSPLHF	TGTGCCAGCGGGGGCAGGAATTCACCCCTCCACTTT
TRBJ1-2	.	TRBV5-5	once	CASSLTGSEYGYTF	TGTGCCAGCAGCTTGACAGGGAGCGAGTATGGCTACACCTTC
TRBJ1-1	TRBD1	TRBV7-8	.	CASSPRTGNTEAFF	TGTGCCAGCAGCCCACGGACAGGGAACACTGAAGCTTTCTTT
TRBJ1-1	.	TRBV6-6	.	CASSSTVPMNTEAFF	TGTGCCAGCAGCTCGACAGTTCCCATGAACACTGAAGCTTTCTTT
TRBJ1-6	.	TRBV6-5	.	CASSYSRGSPLHF	TGTGCCAGCAGTTACTCGCGCGGTTCACCCCTCCACTTT
TRBJ1-2	.	TRBV4-3	.	CASSQEGVNYGYTF	TGCGCCAGCAGCCAAGAAGGAGTGAACTATGGCTACACCTTC
TRBJ1-6	.	TRBV9	.	CASSVADSDPSPLHF	TGTGCCAGCAGCGTAGCTGACTCGGATCCTTCACCCCTCCACTTT
TRBJ1-1	TRBD1	TRBV18	.	CASSPQKQGSGTEAFF	TGTGCCAGCTCACCACAGAAACAGGGGAGTGGCACTGAAGCTTTCTTT
TRBJ2-3	.	TRBV10-3	.	CAIGAGATDTQYF	TGTGCCATCGGGGCGGGGGCCACAGATACGCAGTATTTT
TRBJ2-7	.	TRBV7-2	.	CASSLGGTDYEQYF	TGTGCCAGCAGCTTAGGCGGCACGGACTACGAGCAGTACTTC
TRBJ2-7	TRBD1	TRBV12-3/TRBV12-4	once	CASSPGQVYEQYF	TGTGCCAGCAGTCCGGGACAGGTCTACGAGCAGTACTTC
TRBJ2-1	TRBD2	TRBV28	.	CASSLSASGGYNEQFF	TGTGCCAGCAGTTTATCAGCTAGCGGGGGCTACAATGAGCAGTTCTTC
TRBJ1-4	TRBD1	TRBV15	.	CATSRTGARTNEKLFF	TGTGCCACCAGCCGGACAGGGGCTAGGACTAATGAAAAACTGTTTTTT
TRBJ1-2	.	TRBV3-1/TRBV3-2	.	CASSQVTGYGYTF	TGTGCCAGCAGCCAAGTGACGGGGTATGGCTACACCTTC
TRBJ1-2	.	TRBV7-2	.	CASSLFERQNYGYTF	TGTGCCAGCAGTTTGTTTGAACGACAGAATTATGGCTACACCTTC
TRBJ1-4	.	TRBV10-3	few	CAISERGEKLFF	TGTGCCATCAGTGAAAGGGGTGAAAAACTGTTTTTT
TRBJ1-1	TRBD1	TRBV28	once	CASRYSGTGRTSEAFF	TGTGCCAGCAGATACTCCGGGACAGGCCGAACAAGTGAAGCCTTCTTT
TRBJ1-2	.	TRBV3-1/TRBV3-2	.	CASSQGTASYGYTF	TGTGCCAGCAGCCAAGGGACAGCTTCCTATGGCTACACCTTC
TRBJ1-2	.	TRBV29-1	once	CSTATGIDDYGYTF	TGCAGCACTGCTACAGGGATAGATGACTATGGCTACACCTTC
TRBJ2-5	.	TRBV28	.	CASISPREPSQETQYF	TGTGCCAGCATAAGCCCTAGGGAGCCCTCACAAGAGACCCAGTACTTC
TRBJ2-2	TRBD1	TRBV7-9	.	CASSPQGMSTGELFF	TGTGCCAGCAGCCCACAGGGGATGAGCACCGGGGAGCTGTTTTTT
TRBJ1-5	TRBD1	TRBV2	.	CASSGQGQPRHF	TGTGCCAGCAGTGGACAGGGTCAGCCCCGGCATTTT
TRBJ1-2	TRBD1	TRBV6-5	.	CASTQQGVLDGYTF	TGTGCCAGCACCCAACAGGGGGTTCTCGATGGCTACACCTTC
TRBJ1-3	.	TRBV6-5	.	CASSYDSQVGNTIYF	TGTGCCAGCAGTTACGACAGTCAGGTCGGAAACACCATATATTTT
TRBJ1-2	.	TRBV5-4	.	CASSNRITYGYTF	TGTGCCAGCAGCAACAGAATTACTTATGGCTACACCTTC
TRBJ1-1	.	TRBV5-1	.	CASSRTGGEIEAFF	TGCGCCAGTTCACGGACGGGGGGCGAGATTGAAGCTTTCTTT
TRBJ2-5	TRBD2	TRBV6-2/TRBV6-3	.	CASSSGLAGGLKETQYF	TGTGCCAGCAGTTCCGGTCTAGCGGGGGGGCTTAAAGAGACCCAGTACTTC
TRBJ1-4	TRBD1	TRBV4-3	once	CASSQDGRGVNEKLFF	TGCGCCAGCAGCCAAGATGGCAGGGGGGTTAATGAAAAACTGTTTTTT
TRBJ2-1	TRBD2	TRBV6-1	once	CASSEYGTSGGEQFF	TGTGCCAGCAGTGAATATGGGACTAGCGGGGGAGAGCAGTTCTTC
TRBJ1-2	.	TRBV7-9	.	CASSLHGAGNYGYTF	TGTGCCAGCAGCTTACATGGCGCAGGGAACTATGGCTACACCTTC
TRBJ1-1	.	TRBV5-5	.	CASTVTNSGRANTEAFF	TGTGCCAGCACCGTCACTAATTCTGGCAGGGCGAACACTGAAGCTTTCTTT
TRBJ1-1	TRBD1	TRBV5-1	.	CASSGGQENTEAFF	TGCGCCAGCAGCGGGGGACAGGAGAACACTGAAGCTTTCTTT
TRBJ1-1	TRBD1	TRBV5-1	.	CASSVDRGRYTEAFF	TGCGCCAGCAGCGTTGACAGGGGGCGATACACTGAAGCTTTCTTT
TRBJ2-3	.	TRBV7-9	.	CASSLSGGASTDTQYF	TGTGCCAGCAGCTTATCTGGGGGGGCAAGCACAGATACGCAGTATTTT
TRBJ2-5	.	TRBV6-1	.	CASSEVGGSVGETQYF	TGTGCCAGCAGTGAAGTTGGAGGCAGCGTTGGAGAGACCCAGTACTTC
TRBJ2-5	.	TRBV2	.	CASKAGGLQETQYF	TGTGCCAGCAAAGCTGGGGGCTTACAAGAGACCCAGTACTTC